This TCR beta chain comes out of a study of blood T cell repertoires in COVID-19. Turning to the study itself: There were acute and convalescent COVID-19 samples, and they came from the United States, Italy and Spain. T cells, B-cell-depleted T cells, or PBMCs provided the cDNA or gDNA that served as material.

This CDR3 has 13 residues. The V and J ends lost 7 bases and 2 bases respectively, with 11 bases between them. Germline V gene data show CDR1 as MNHEY and CDR2 as SVGAGI. Authors' methods: From reference gene primer amplification, estimates of nucleated cell counts were derived. Data came from immunoSEQ multiplex PCR; TCRdb stores just in-frame clones and leaves some out. V, J and clone size reflect that table, while D and trimming were determined from the DNA. The sample shows 170,000 or so clones, around nine tenths of them seen only once. This chain joins TRBV6-5 and TRBJ1-2; D is ambiguous. The clonotype was recovered from a woman aged 18-35 years who had recovered from COVID-19. The sequenced material came from peripheral blood. CDR3 coding DNA: TGTGCCAGCAACCCGGCAGGAAACTATGGCTACACCTTC. Its protein is CASNPAGNYGYTF.